This T cell receptor (beta chain) was observed in a study of cytomegalovirus exposure and HLA in healthy donors. The PCR ran on 60 Vbeta and 13 Jbeta primers. TCRdb's table, derived via immunoSEQ multiplex PCR, lists solely in-frame clones and lacks some. In the table there are a few hundred thousand clones, around 66% of which are singletons. Trimming removed 8 bases at V and 2 bases at J, with 16 bases between. The V gene's germline CDR1 is SNHLY and CDR2 FYNNEI. This CDR3 is built from 15 residues. This clonotype originated in a female donor in good health and CMV-seronegative. The chain couples TRBV2 to TRBJ1-5; TRBD1 is a possible D gene (5 bases). The sample comprised PBMCs. The CDR3 spells CASQTQGGGNQPQHF. The CDR3 bases are TGTGCCAGCCAAACTCAGGGTGGGGGCAATCAGCCCCAGCATTTT. Full variable domain (outside the CDR3, taken from reference TRBV2 and TRBJ1-5): EPEVTQTPSHQVTQMGQEVILRCVPISNHLYFYWYRQILGQKVEFLVSFYNNEISEKSEIFDDQFSVERPDGSNFTLKIRSTKLEDSAMYFCASQTQGGGNQPQHFGDGTRLSIL.